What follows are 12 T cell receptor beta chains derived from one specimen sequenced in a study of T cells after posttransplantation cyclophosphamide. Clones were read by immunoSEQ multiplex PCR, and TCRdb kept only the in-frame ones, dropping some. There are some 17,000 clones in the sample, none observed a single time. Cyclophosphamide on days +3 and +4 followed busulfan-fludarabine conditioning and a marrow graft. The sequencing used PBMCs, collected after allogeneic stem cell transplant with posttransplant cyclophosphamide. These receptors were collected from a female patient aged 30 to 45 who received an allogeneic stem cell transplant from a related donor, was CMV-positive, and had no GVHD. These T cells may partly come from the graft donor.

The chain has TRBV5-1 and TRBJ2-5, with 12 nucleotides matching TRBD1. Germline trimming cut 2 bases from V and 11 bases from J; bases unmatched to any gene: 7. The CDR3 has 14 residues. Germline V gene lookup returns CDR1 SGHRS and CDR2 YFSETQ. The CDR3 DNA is TGCGCCAGCAGCTTAGGGACAGGGGGCACGTGGCAGTACTTC. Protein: CASSLGTGGTWQYF.

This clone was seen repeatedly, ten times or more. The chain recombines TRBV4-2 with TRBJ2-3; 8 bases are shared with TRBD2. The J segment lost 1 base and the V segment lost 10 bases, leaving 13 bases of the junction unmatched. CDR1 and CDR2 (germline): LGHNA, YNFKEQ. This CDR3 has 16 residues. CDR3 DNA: TGTGCCAACGGTGGAAGCGGGAGTAGATGCACAGATACGCAGTATTTT. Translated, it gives CANGGSGSRCTDTQYF.

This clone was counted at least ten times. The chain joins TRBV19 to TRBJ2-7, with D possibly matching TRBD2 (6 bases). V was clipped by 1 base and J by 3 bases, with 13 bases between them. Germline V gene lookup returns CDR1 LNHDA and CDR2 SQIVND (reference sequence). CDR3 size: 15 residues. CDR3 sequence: CASSIGGGSSYEQYF. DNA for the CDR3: TGTGCCAGTAGTATAGGAGGAGGGAGTAGCTACGAGCAGTACTTC.

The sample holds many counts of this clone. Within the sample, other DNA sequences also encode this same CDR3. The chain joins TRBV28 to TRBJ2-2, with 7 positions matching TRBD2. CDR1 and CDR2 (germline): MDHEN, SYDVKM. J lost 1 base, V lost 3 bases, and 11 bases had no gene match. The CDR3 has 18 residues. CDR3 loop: CASSLWDYRHRNTGELFF. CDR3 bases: TGTGCCAGCAGTTTGTGGGACTATCGTCATCGGAACACCGGGGAGCTGTTTTTT.

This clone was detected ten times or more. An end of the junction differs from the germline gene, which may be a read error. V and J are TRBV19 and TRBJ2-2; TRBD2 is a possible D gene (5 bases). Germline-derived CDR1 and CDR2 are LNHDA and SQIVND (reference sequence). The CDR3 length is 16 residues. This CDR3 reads CASIISSGIQTGELFF. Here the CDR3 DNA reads TGTGCCAGTATTATATCGTCGGGGATACAAACCGGGGAGCTGTTTTTT.

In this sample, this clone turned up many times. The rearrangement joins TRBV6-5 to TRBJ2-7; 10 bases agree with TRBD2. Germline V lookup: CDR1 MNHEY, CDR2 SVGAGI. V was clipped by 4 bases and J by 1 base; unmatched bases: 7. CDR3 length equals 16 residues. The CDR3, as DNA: TGTGCCAGCAGTTCCGCTTGGACTAGCGGTTCCTACGAGCAGTACTTC. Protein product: CASSSAWTSGSYEQYF.

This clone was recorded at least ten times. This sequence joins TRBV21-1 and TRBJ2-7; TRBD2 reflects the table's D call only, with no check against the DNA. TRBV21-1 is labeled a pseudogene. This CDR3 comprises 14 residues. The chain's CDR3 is CASSKAGLGLEQYF. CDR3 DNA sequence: TGTGCCAGCAGCAAAGCAGGGCTCGGACTGGAGCAGTACTTC.

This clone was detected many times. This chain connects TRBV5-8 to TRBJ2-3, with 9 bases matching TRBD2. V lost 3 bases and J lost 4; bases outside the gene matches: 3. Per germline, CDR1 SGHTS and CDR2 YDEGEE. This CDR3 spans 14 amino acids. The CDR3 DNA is TGTGCCAGCAGCTCCCAGCGGGAGGCAGATACGCAGTATTTT. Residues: CASSSQREADTQYF.

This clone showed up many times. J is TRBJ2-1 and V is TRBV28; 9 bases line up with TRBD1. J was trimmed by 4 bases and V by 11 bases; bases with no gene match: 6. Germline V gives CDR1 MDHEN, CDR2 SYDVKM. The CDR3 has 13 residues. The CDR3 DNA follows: TGTGCCGGCGGACAGGGGCTGTACAATGAGCAGTTCTTC. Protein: CAGGQGLYNEQFF.

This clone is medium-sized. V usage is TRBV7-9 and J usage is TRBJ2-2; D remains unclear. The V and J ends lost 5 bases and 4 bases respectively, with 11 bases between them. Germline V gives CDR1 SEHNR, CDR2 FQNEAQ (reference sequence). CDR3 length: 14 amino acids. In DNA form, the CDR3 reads TGTGCCAGCAGCGCCATGAGTCCCACCGGGGAGCTGTTTTTT. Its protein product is CASSAMSPTGELFF.

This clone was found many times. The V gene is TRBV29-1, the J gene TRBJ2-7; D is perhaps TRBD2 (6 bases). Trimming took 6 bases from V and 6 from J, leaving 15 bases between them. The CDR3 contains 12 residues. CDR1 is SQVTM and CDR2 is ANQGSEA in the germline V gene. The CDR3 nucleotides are TGCAGCGTGGGGACTGATCTACGCGAGCAGTACTTC. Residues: CSVGTDLREQYF.

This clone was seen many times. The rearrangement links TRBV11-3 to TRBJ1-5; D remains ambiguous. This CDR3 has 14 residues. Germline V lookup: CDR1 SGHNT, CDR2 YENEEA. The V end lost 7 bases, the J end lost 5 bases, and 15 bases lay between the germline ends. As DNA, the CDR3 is TGTGCCAGCAACCCGAGGTGGTTCGATCAGCCCCAGCATTTT. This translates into CASNPRWFDQPQHF.